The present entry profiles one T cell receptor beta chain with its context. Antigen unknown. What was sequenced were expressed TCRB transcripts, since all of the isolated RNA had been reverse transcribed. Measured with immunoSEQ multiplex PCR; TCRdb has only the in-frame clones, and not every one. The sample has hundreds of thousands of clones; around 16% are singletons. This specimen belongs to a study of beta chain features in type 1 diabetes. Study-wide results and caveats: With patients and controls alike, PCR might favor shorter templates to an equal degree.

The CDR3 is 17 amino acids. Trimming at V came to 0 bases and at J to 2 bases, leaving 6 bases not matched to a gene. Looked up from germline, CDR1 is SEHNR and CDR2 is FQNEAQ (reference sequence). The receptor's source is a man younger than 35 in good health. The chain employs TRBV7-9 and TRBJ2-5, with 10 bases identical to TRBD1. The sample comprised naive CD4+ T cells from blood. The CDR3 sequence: CASSLAHRDRGQETQYF. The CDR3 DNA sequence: TGTGCCAGCAGCTTAGCGCACCGGGACAGGGGTCAAGAGACCCAGTACTTC.